Presented here are 26 T cell receptor beta chains from one specimen sequenced in a study of shared clonotypes between healthy human individuals. Sequencing used immunoSEQ multiplex PCR; TCRdb keeps in-frame clones, though not all of them. The sample contains approximately 1.5 million clones, 95% to 99% of which appear only once. The specimen sequenced was naive CD4+ T cells sorted from blood. This sample's subset: CD45RA+ positively selected. These receptors all come from a man aged 25 to 45 in good health.

The chain recombines TRBV7-8 with TRBJ2-2, with no clear D. This CDR3 spans 15 amino acids. V shed 1 base and J shed 6 bases, with 12 bases lying between them. Germline V gene data show CDR1 as SGHVS and CDR2 as FQNEAQ. CDR3 loop: CASSLGARAAGELFF. For the CDR3, the DNA is TGTGCCAGCAGCTTAGGGGCCCGGGCGGCCGGGGAGCTGTTTTTT.

This clone appeared a single time. This chain links TRBV28 with TRBJ1-1, with D perhaps TRBD1 (5 bases). From germline, CDR1 is MDHEN and CDR2 SYDVKM. CDR3 length: 13 amino acids. Trimming left V 8 bases short and J 11 bases short, with 21 bases between. The CDR3 nucleotides are TGTGCCAGCGCCCTTTATCCGGGACCAGCGGCTTTCTTT. It specifies CASALYPGPAAFF.

This clone was counted a single time. The chain has TRBV2 and TRBJ2-3; D remains unclear. Germline V gives CDR1 SNHLY, CDR2 FYNNEI. The CDR3 has 14 amino acids. With 4 bases removed from V and 3 bases from J, the gap between germline ends came to 11 bases. CDR3 DNA: TGTGCCAGCAGTGCAGCCCCACAGACAGATACGCAGTATTTT. Its protein is CASSAAPQTDTQYF.

Comments on this clone: This specimen includes other DNA sequences encoding the same CDR3. The chain has TRBV9 and TRBJ2-3; D not certain. CDR1 is SGDLS, CDR2 YYNGEE, per germline. This CDR3 is 17 amino acids long. With 0 bases removed from V and 1 base from J, the gap between germline ends came to 15 bases. The CDR3 sequence: CASSVDGRLAGTDTQYF. The CDR3 DNA reads TGTGCCAGCAGCGTAGATGGGCGTCTCGCGGGCACAGATACGCAGTATTTT.

The chain links TRBV4-3 to TRBJ2-1; 9 bases agree with TRBD1. Per the germline V gene, CDR1 is LGHNA and CDR2 is YSLEER. CDR3 length equals 14 residues. J gave up 8 bases and V 1 base, and 3 bases lay outside the gene matches. The CDR3 DNA sequence: TGCGCCAGCAGCCAAGGTACAGGGGGCGATGAGCAGTTCTTC. Its protein product is CASSQGTGGDEQFF.

This chain uses TRBV7-9 with TRBJ2-4; 7 bases map to TRBD1. This CDR3 spans 10 amino acids. V was clipped by 3 bases and J by 16 bases; unmatched bases: 3. Per the germline V gene, CDR1 is SEHNR and CDR2 is FQNEAQ (reference sequence). CDR3 sequence reads: CASSFRDSYF. The CDR3 DNA reads TGTGCCAGCAGCTTCCGGGACAGCTACTTC.

Notes on this clone: The sample holds other DNA sequences that translate to the same CDR3. The chain uses TRBV5-1 and TRBJ1-1; D unclear. The germline gives CDR1 SGHRS, CDR2 YFSETQ. The ends were cut back, 3 bases at V and 1 base at J, with 7 bases in the middle. The CDR3 sequence is 13 residues long. The CDR3 DNA sequence: TGCGCCAGCAGCTCCTCGGGGAACACTGAAGCTTTCTTT. Protein product: CASSSSGNTEAFF.

The genes are TRBV5-1 and TRBJ1-4, with D possibly TRBD1 on 6 matching bases. V shed 4 bases and J shed 0 bases, with 16 bases lying between them. The V gene's germline CDR1 is SGHRS and CDR2 YFSETQ. The CDR3 is 17 residues long. The CDR3 protein is CASSLEIRTATNEKLFF. The CDR3 bases are TGCGCCAGCAGCCTGGAGATTAGGACAGCAACTAATGAAAAACTGTTTTTT.

The V call is TRBV7-3, the J call TRBJ1-5; D is ambiguous. Trimming left V 0 bases short and J 3 bases short, with 3 bases between. The CDR3 runs to 13 residues. In germline, CDR1 is SGHTA, CDR2 FQGTGA. CDR3 loop: CASSLTANQPQHF. DNA for the CDR3: TGTGCCAGCAGCTTAACGGCCAATCAGCCCCAGCATTTT.

As concerns this clone: In the same sample, other DNA sequences code for this CDR3. This sequence joins TRBV5-1 and TRBJ2-3; a weak D match, TRBD1 (5 bases). The germline V gene encodes CDR1 SGHRS and CDR2 YFSETQ. V was pared by 0 bases and J by 4 bases, with 6 bases between. CDR3 length: 13 residues. The CDR3 DNA reads as TGCGCCAGCAGCTTGGCCAGGGCAGATACGCAGTATTTT. This sequence encodes CASSLARADTQYF.

Comments on this clone: The same CDR3 is also encoded by other DNA sequences in this sample. The chain employs TRBV28 and TRBJ1-5, with 7 positions matching TRBD1. J lost 4 bases, V lost 2 bases, and 2 bases had no gene match. The CDR3 is 14 amino acids. Per the germline V gene, CDR1 is MDHEN and CDR2 is SYDVKM. CDR3 loop: CASSLRQGNQPQHF. CDR3 sequence (DNA): TGTGCCAGCAGTTTAAGACAGGGAAATCAGCCCCAGCATTTT.

V usage is TRBV19 and J usage is TRBJ1-5, with D possibly matching TRBD1 (6 bases). Germline loops: CDR1 LNHDA, CDR2 SQIVND (reference sequence). V lost 3 bases, J lost 0 bases, and 15 bases lay in between. CDR3 length: 17 amino acids. CDR3 in amino acids: CASSIRGTLYSNQPQHF. The CDR3 bases are TGTGCCAGTAGTATTAGGGGGACCCTTTATAGCAATCAGCCCCAGCATTTT.

The chain carries TRBV7-2 and TRBJ2-5; D unclear. The CDR3 sequence is 14 residues long. Germline V gene sequence: CDR1 SGHTA, CDR2 FQGNSA. V was trimmed by 5 bases and J by 2 bases, leaving 12 bases between them. CDR3 nucleotides: TGTGCCAGCAGCGACCCTTCCGGGCAAGAGACCCAGTACTTC. It is translated as CASSDPSGQETQYF.

V gene TRBV19 combines with J gene TRBJ2-5; D may be TRBD1 (5 bases). The CDR3 length is 13 residues. The germline V and J ends were trimmed by 3 bases and 6 bases, with 11 bases remaining between them. Germline V gene lookup returns CDR1 LNHDA and CDR2 SQIVND (reference sequence). The CDR3 DNA follows: TGTGCCAGTAGTATCACAGGCTGGCAGACCCAGTACTTC. Its translation: CASSITGWQTQYF.

The chain is built from TRBV19 and TRBJ1-3; 7 bases fit TRBD1. V lost 6 bases to trimming and J lost 3 bases; unmatched junction nucleotides: 8. This CDR3 has 15 residues. Germline CDR1 and CDR2: LNHDA and SQIVND (reference sequence). CDR3 in amino acids: CASRQAGTDGNTIYF. The CDR3 DNA sequence: TGTGCCAGTAGACAAGCCGGGACAGATGGAAACACCATATATTTT. Combining the CDR3 with reference TRBV19 and TRBJ1-3 gives the whole variable domain DGGITQSPKYLFRKEGQNVTLSCEQNLNHDAMYWYRQDPGQGLRLIYYSQIVNDFQKGDIAEGYSVSREKKESFPLTVTSAQKNPTAFYLCASRQAGTDGNTIYFGEGSWLTVV.

The chain has TRBV7-9 and TRBJ1-5; perhaps TRBD1 as D (6 bases). V was cut by 4 bases and J by 1 base, with 8 bases left in between. CDR3 length: 14 amino acids. CDR1 is SEHNR, CDR2 FQNEAQ, per germline (reference sequence). This chain's CDR3 is CASSWGGSNQPQHF. In nucleotides, the CDR3 is TGTGCCAGCAGCTGGGGGGGCAGCAATCAGCCCCAGCATTTT.

The chain joins TRBV18 to TRBJ1-5; the match to TRBD1 covers 8 bases. Germline V CDR1 and CDR2: KGHSH, LQKENI. The CDR3 sequence is 13 residues long. V trimming: 5 bases; J trimming: 5 bases; junction bases outside the gene matches: 2. This CDR3 reads CASSVDRDQPQHF. CDR3 nucleotide sequence: TGTGCCAGCTCAGTGGACAGGGATCAGCCCCAGCATTTT.

This clone was seen just once. J is TRBJ2-1 and V is TRBV11-2; 7 nucleotides agree with TRBD2. Per the germline V gene, CDR1 is SGHAT and CDR2 is FQNNGV. Germline trimming cut 1 base from V and 5 bases from J; bases unmatched to any gene: 8. The CDR3 extends over 16 amino acids. The CDR3 sequence: CASSLAPSGIHNEQFF. CDR3 nucleotides: TGTGCCAGCAGCTTAGCTCCTAGCGGAATACACAATGAGCAGTTCTTC.

In the case of this clone: The same CDR3 can be traced to other DNA sequences in this sample. V usage is TRBV5-1 and J usage is TRBJ1-3, with D possibly matching TRBD1 (5 bases). From germline, CDR1 is SGHRS and CDR2 YFSETQ. This CDR3 is 14 amino acids long. Trimming cost V 5 bases and J 2 bases, with 11 bases left between them. As DNA, the CDR3 is TGCGCCAGCAGTCCTGGGACTACTGGAAACACCATATATTTT. It specifies CASSPGTTGNTIYF.

This chain joins TRBV7-2 and TRBJ2-7; D remains unclear. The CDR3 length is 15 residues. The V gene's germline CDR1 is SGHTA and CDR2 FQGNSA. Deletions cut 2 bases from V and 3 bases from J, with 14 bases between. The DNA for the CDR3 is TGTGCCAGCAGCTTAAACCCTTTCCCCGGCTACGAGCAGTACTTC. Encoded protein: CASSLNPFPGYEQYF.

The V call is TRBV29-1, the J call TRBJ2-1; D is possibly TRBD1 or TRBD2 (5 bases each). The CDR3 sequence is 14 residues long. V lost 1 base to trimming and J lost 8 bases, with 15 bases between them. Germline assignment: CDR1 SQVTM and CDR2 ANQGSEA. CDR3 in amino acids: CSVEAGAVGDEQFF. CDR3 sequence (DNA): TGCAGCGTTGAAGCTGGCGCGGTGGGGGATGAGCAGTTCTTC.

The chain joins TRBV10-3 to TRBJ2-7; tentatively, D is TRBD2 (6 bases). Germline V CDR1 and CDR2: ENHRY, SYGVKD. The V end lost 8 bases, the J end lost 0 bases, and 14 bases lay between the germline ends. This CDR3 contains 14 residues. The CDR3 loop is CAIGPSGYSYEQYF. The CDR3 DNA is TGTGCCATCGGCCCCAGCGGGTACTCCTACGAGCAGTACTTC.

The chain is built from TRBV7-9 and TRBJ2-7, with 9 bases lining up with TRBD2. V gave up 5 bases and J gave up 3 bases; unmatched junction bases: 8. Germline assignment: CDR1 SEHNR and CDR2 FQNEAQ (reference sequence). The CDR3 covers 15 residues. The CDR3 region is CASSRRAGGDYEQYF. The CDR3 DNA follows: TGTGCCAGCAGCCGACGGGCGGGAGGGGACTACGAGCAGTACTTC.

The DNA of the CDR3 is TGTGCCAGCAGCGTAGTCGGGACAGGACCTATGAACACTGAAGCTTTCTTT. Protein: CASSVVGTGPMNTEAFF. This chain uses TRBV9 with TRBJ1-1, with 8 bases matching TRBD1. The J segment lost 0 bases and the V segment lost 0 bases, leaving 7 bases of the junction unmatched. The CDR3 spans 17 residues. CDR1 and CDR2 (germline): SGDLS, YYNGEE.

The rearrangement links TRBV18 to TRBJ2-3, with TRBD2 matching over 7 bases. The CDR3 has 15 amino acids. Trimming took 3 bases from V and 2 from J; bases not matched to a gene: 5. Germline V gene lookup returns CDR1 KGHSH and CDR2 LQKENI. The CDR3 coding sequence is TGTGCCAGCTCACCCTGGACTAGATCCACAGATACGCAGTATTTT. It translates to CASSPWTRSTDTQYF.

The CDR3 protein is CASSVGQGWTEAFF. The CDR3 nucleotides read TGCGCCAGCAGCGTTGGACAGGGGTGGACTGAAGCTTTCTTT. This sequence joins TRBV5-1 and TRBJ1-1, with 9 bases aligning to TRBD1. V trimming: 4 bases; J trimming: 5 bases; junction bases outside the gene matches: 6. Germline values: CDR1 SGHRS, CDR2 YFSETQ. This CDR3 region has 14 residues.